This TCR beta chain was captured by sequencing in a study of regulatory T cells in long-lasting Graves disease. General observations from the study: Persistent disease preferred TRBV28, TRBJ1-2 and TRBJ2-5; new disease, TRBV20-1 and TRBJ2-1. TCR diversity was lower in persistent Graves' patients (versus newly diagnosed ones). Those with persistent disease had in common more public clonotypes (2,741) than new patients (approximately 1,000). Accuracy was possibly reduced by small sample size.

Assembly of TCR beta libraries relied on iRepertoire HTBI primers together with Arm-PCR of CDR3 regions. Each CDR3 protein gets one entry after TCRdb re-called the multiplex PCR reads with MiXCR. The data contain over 650,000 distinct CDR3 sequences, about 32% of them seen just once; the ten biggest clones take up under 55%. CDR3 length equals 16 residues. V lost 6 bases, J lost 0 bases, and 7 bases stayed unmatched. This sample's time point: persistent/refractory GD, antithyroid drugs over 5 years with positive TRAb. Generation of the TCR library employed RNA extracted from PBMCs. This clonotype has more than one count but fewer than ten. What it recognizes is unknown.

This rearrangement joins TRBV12-3 or TRBV12-4 to TRBJ2-2, with TRBD1 identical over 7 bases. This TCR came from a female donor with Graves disease. The input for sequencing was peripheral blood mononuclear cells (PBMCs), taken when the disease was refractory, from a patient treated with antithyroid drugs. The CDR3 here is CASRLRQGTNTGELFF. CDR3 DNA sequence: TGTGCCAGCAGACTCAGACAGGGAACGAACACCGGGGAGCTGTTTTTT.